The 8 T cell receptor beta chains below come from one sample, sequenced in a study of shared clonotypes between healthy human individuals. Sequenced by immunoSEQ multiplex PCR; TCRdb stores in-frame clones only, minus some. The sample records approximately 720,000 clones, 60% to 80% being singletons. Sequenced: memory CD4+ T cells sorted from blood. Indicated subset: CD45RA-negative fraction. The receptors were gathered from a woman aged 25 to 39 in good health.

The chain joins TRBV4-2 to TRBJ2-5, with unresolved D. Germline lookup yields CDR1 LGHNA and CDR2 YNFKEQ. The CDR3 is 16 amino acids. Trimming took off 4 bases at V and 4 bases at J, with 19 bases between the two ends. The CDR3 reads CASSRDSVGRGETQYF. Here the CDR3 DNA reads TGTGCCAGCAGCCGAGACTCCGTCGGACGCGGAGAGACCCAGTACTTC.

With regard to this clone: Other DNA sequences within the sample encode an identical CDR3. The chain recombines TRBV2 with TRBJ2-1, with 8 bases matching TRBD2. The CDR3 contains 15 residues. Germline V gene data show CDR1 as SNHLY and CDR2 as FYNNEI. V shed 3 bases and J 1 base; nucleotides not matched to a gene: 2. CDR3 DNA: TGTGCCAGCAGTGAGAGCGGGAGTTCCTACAATGAGCAGTTCTTC. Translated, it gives CASSESGSSYNEQFF.

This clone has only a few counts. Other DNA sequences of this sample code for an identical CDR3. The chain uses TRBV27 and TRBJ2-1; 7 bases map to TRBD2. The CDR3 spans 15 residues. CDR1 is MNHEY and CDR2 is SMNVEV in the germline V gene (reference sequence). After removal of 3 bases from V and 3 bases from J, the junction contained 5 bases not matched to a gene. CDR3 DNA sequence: TGTGCCAGCAGTTTGTCTAGCGGATACTACAATGAGCAGTTCTTC. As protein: CASSLSSGYYNEQFF.

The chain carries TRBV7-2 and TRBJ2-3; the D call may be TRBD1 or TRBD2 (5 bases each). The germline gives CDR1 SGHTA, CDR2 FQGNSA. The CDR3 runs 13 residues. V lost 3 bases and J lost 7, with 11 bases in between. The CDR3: CASSFGGPYTQYF. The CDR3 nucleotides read TGTGCCAGCAGCTTTGGGGGTCCATATACGCAGTATTTT. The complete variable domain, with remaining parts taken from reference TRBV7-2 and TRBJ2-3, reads GAGVSQSPSNKVTEKGKDVELRCDPISGHTALYWYRQSLGQGLEFLIYFQGNSAPDKSGLPSDRFSAERTGGSVSTLTIQRTQQEDSAVYLCASSFGGPYTQYFGPGTRLTVL.

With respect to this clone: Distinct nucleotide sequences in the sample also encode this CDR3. In DNA form, the CDR3 reads TGCGCCAGCAGCTTGGCCCTTGACTCCTCCTACGAGCAGTACTTC. Translated, it gives CASSLALDSSYEQYF. The chain joins TRBV5-1 to TRBJ2-7; no firm D call. The CDR3 length is 15 residues. V was trimmed by 0 bases and J by 0 bases, leaving 10 bases between them. Germline V gene lookup returns CDR1 SGHRS and CDR2 YFSETQ.

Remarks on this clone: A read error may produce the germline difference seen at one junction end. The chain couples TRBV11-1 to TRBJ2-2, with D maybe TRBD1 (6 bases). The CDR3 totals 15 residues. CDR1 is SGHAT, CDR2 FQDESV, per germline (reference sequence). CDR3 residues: CASSSTTGNPGELFF. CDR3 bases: TGTGCCAGCAGCTCGACAACAGGGAACCCCGGGGAGCTGTTTTTT.

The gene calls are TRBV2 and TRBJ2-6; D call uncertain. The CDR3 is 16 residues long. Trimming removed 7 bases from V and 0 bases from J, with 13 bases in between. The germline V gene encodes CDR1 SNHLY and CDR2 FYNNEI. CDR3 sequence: CASTMTPSSGANVLTF. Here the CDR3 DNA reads TGTGCCAGCACCATGACACCTAGCTCTGGGGCCAACGTCCTGACTTTC.

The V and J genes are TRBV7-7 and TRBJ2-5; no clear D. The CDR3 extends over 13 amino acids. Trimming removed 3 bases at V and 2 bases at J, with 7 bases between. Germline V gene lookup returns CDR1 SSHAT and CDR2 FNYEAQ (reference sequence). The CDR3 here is CASSLGSQETQYF. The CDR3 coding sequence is TGTGCCAGCAGCTTGGGGTCTCAAGAGACCCAGTACTTC. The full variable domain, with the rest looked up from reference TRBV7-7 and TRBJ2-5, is GAGVSQSPRYKVTKRGQDVTLRCDPISSHATLYWYQQALGQGPEFLTYFNYEAQPDKSGLPSDRFSAERPEGSISTLTIQRTEQRDSAMYRCASSLGSQETQYFGPGTRLLVL.